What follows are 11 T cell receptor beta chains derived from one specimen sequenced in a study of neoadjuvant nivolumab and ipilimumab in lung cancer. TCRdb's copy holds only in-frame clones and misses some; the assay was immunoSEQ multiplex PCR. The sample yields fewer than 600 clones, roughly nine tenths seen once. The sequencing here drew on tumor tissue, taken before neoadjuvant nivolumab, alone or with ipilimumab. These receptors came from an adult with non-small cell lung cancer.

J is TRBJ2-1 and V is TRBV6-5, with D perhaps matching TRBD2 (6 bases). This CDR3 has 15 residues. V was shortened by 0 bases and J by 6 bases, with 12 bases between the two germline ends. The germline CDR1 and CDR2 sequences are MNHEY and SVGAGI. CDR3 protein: CASSYSREIGNEQFF. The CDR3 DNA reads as TGTGCCAGCAGTTACTCGCGGGAAATCGGCAATGAGCAGTTCTTC.

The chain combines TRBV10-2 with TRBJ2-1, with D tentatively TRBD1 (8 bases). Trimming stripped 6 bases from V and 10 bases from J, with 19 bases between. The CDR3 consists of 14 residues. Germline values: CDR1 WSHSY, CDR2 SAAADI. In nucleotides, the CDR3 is TGCGCCAGCAGGGGGGGGACAGGTCATGCCGAGCAGTTCTTC. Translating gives CASRGGTGHAEQFF.

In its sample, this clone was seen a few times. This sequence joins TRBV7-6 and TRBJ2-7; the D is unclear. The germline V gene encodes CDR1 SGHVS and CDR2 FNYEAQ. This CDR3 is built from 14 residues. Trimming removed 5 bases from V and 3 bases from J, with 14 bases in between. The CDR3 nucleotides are TGTGCCAGCAGCCCCACTGGGCAAAACTACGAGCAGTACTTC. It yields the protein CASSPTGQNYEQYF. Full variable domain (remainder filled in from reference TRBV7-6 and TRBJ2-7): GAGVSQSPRYKVTKRGQDVALRCDPISGHVSLYWYRQALGQGPEFLTYFNYEAQQDKSGLPNDRFSAERPEGSISTLTIQRTEQRDSAMYRCASSPTGQNYEQYFGPGTRLTVT.

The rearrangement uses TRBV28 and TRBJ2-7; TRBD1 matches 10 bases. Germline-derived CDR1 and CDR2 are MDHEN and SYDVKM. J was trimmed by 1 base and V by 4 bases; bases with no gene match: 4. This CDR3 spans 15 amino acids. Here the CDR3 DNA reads TGTGCCAGCAGTTCTCCGGGACAGGGGTCCTACGAGCAGTACTTC. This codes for CASSSPGQGSYEQYF.

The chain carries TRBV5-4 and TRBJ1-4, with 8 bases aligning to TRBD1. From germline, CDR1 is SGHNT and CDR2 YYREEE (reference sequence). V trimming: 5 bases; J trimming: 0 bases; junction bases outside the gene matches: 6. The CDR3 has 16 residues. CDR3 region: CASSPTGDATNEKLFF. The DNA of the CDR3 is TGTGCCAGCAGTCCGACAGGGGATGCAACTAATGAAAAACTGTTTTTT.

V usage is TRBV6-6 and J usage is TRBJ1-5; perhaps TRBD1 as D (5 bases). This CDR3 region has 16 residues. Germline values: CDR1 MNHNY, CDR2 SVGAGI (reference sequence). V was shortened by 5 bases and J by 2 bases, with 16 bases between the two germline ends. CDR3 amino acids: CASSLKLQGGNQPQHF. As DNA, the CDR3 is TGTGCCAGCAGTCTAAAACTGCAGGGTGGCAATCAGCCCCAGCATTTT.

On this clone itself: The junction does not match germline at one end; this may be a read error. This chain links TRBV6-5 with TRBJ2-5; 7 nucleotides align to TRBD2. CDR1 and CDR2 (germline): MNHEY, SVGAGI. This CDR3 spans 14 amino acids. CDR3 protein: CASSYAGAQGTQYF. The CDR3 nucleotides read TGTGCCAGCAGTTACGCGGGAGCGCAAGGGACCCAGTACTTC.

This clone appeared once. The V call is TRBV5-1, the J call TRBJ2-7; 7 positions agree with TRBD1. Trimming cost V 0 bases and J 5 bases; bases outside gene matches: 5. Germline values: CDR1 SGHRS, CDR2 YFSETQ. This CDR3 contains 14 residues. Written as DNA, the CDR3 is TGCGCCAGCAGCTTGGCCGGGACAGCAAACGAGCAGTACTTC. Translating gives CASSLAGTANEQYF.

CDR3 bases: TGTGCCAGCTCACCGGGGGCAGGGCCTATCGCCGGGGAGCTGTTTTTT. It translates to CASSPGAGPIAGELFF. This chain uses TRBV18 with TRBJ2-2; TRBD1 is a possible D gene (6 bases). The germline CDR1 and CDR2 sequences are KGHSH and LQKENI. The V end lost 3 bases, the J end lost 6 bases, and 17 bases lay between the germline ends. This CDR3 has 16 residues. Full variable domain (outside the CDR3, taken from reference TRBV18 and TRBJ2-2): NAGVMQNPRHLVRRRGQEARLRCSPMKGHSHVYWYRQLPEEGLKFMVYLQKENIIDESGMPKERFSAEFPKEGPSILRIQQVVRGDSAAYFCASSPGAGPIAGELFFGEGSRLTVL.

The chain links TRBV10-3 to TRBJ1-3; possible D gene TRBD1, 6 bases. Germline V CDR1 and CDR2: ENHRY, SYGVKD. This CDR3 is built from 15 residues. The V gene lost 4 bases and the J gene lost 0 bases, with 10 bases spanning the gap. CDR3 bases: TGTGCCATCAGTGTCGGCAGGGGCTCTGGAAACACCATATATTTT. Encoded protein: CAISVGRGSGNTIYF.

In DNA form, the CDR3 reads TGCGCCAGTAAGACAGGGGGGAATCAGTATGGCTACACCTTC. Protein: CASKTGGNQYGYTF. The rearrangement links TRBV10-2 to TRBJ1-2; TRBD1 agrees at 9 bases. Germline CDR1 WSHSY, CDR2 SAAADI. J was trimmed by 5 bases and V by 9 bases; bases with no gene match: 10. CDR3 length: 14 residues.